These 15 T cell receptor beta chains were all obtained from the same sample, sequenced in a study of CD8+ T cells in alopecia areata. Extraction and reverse transcription of RNA yielded cDNA as the sequencing template. Clones were sequenced by immunoSEQ multiplex PCR, and TCRdb holds only the in-frame ones, with some missing. The repertoire holds over 200,000 clones, with 57% as singletons. The source material was CD4+ T cells sorted from blood, sampled at week 0. Receptors originate from a human donor with alopecia areata.

The genes are TRBV4-2 and TRBJ1-5; D unclear. This CDR3 spans 15 amino acids. CDR1 LGHNA and CDR2 YNFKEQ come from the germline V gene. Trimming cost V 0 bases and J 0 bases, with 6 bases left between them. The CDR3 nucleotides read TGTGCCAGCAGCCAAGAACAGAGTAGCAATCAGCCCCAGCATTTT. This sequence encodes CASSQEQSSNQPQHF.

This clone was seen a handful of times. The chain has TRBV14 and TRBJ2-7; no reliable D call. The V gene lost 5 bases and the J gene lost 2 bases, with 10 bases spanning the gap. CDR3 length equals 13 residues. The germline gives CDR1 SGHDN, CDR2 FVKESK. The CDR3 region has the DNA TGTGCCAGCAGCTCTCTGACAACCTACGAGCAGTACTTC. Translated, it gives CASSSLTTYEQYF. The complete variable domain, with remaining parts taken from reference TRBV14 and TRBJ2-7, reads EAGVTQFPSHSVIEKGQTVTLRCDPISGHDNLYWYRRVMGKEIKFLLHFVKESKQDESGMPNNRFLAERTGGTYSTLKVQPAELEDSGVYFCASSSLTTYEQYFGPGTRLTVT.

This rearrangement joins TRBV28 to TRBJ2-3, with a possible D match to TRBD1 (6 bases). Germline V gene sequence: CDR1 MDHEN, CDR2 SYDVKM. Deletions cut 6 bases from V and 2 bases from J, with 12 bases between. CDR3 length: 14 amino acids. The CDR3 reads CASRPGASTDTQYF. The CDR3 nucleotides read TGTGCCAGCAGGCCAGGGGCATCCACAGATACGCAGTATTTT.

The gene calls are TRBV2 and TRBJ1-5; no clear D. The CDR3 extends over 12 amino acids. V was shortened by 8 bases and J by 5 bases, with 10 bases between the two germline ends. Per the germline V gene, CDR1 is SNHLY and CDR2 is FYNNEI. The CDR3 loop reads CASRALDQPQHF. Here the CDR3 DNA reads TGTGCCAGCCGGGCCTTAGATCAGCCCCAGCATTTT.

The chain links TRBV7-9 to TRBJ2-3; D uncertain. The CDR3 contains 12 residues. Germline loops: CDR1 SEHNR, CDR2 FQNEAQ (reference sequence). Between the trimmed V and J ends, which lost 8 bases and 2 bases, there was a span of 8 bases. The CDR3 sequence is CASGMVTDTQYF. The CDR3, as DNA: TGTGCCAGCGGGATGGTCACAGATACGCAGTATTTT.

This clone was seen only a few times. The CDR3 nucleotides read TGCGCCAGCAGCCTCCGACGGGAAGTGGTTGGGGCCAACGTCCTGACTTTC. Translating gives CASSLRREVVGANVLTF. This chain uses TRBV4-1 with TRBJ2-6, with D perhaps matching TRBD2 (5 bases). V was shortened by 4 bases and J by 3 bases, with 16 bases between the two germline ends. Germline CDR1 MGHRA, CDR2 YSYEKL. The length of the CDR3 is 17 residues.

The CDR3 protein is CATAREGAGGEQYF. CDR3 coding DNA: TGCGCCACCGCGAGGGAGGGGGCAGGAGGCGAGCAGTACTTC. The rearrangement joins TRBV4-1 to TRBJ2-7; tentatively, D is TRBD1 or TRBD2 (7 bases each). This CDR3 is built from 14 residues. Germline V gene sequence: CDR1 MGHRA, CDR2 YSYEKL. The V gene lost 10 bases and the J gene lost 6 bases, with 22 bases spanning the gap.

The chain joins TRBV27 to TRBJ1-2, with D maybe TRBD1 (6 bases). Germline CDR1 reads MNHEY; CDR2 reads SMNVEV (reference sequence). The CDR3 is 12 amino acids. Trimming shortened V by 6 bases and J by 6 bases, and 11 bases separated the two germline ends. The CDR3 spells CASSRGADGYTF. DNA of the CDR3: TGTGCCAGCAGCCGGGGGGCTGATGGCTACACCTTC.

The chain employs TRBV29-1 and TRBJ2-7, with 9 bases aligning to TRBD1. CDR1 SQVTM and CDR2 ANQGSEA come from the germline V gene. The CDR3 is 12 amino acids. V shed 8 bases, J shed 3 bases, and the junction held 5 bases outside the gene matches. CDR3 sequence: CSCGQGNYEQYF. CDR3 DNA: TGCAGCTGCGGACAGGGGAACTACGAGCAGTACTTC.

The chain has TRBV18 and TRBJ2-7; D may be TRBD1 (5 bases). The ends were cut back, 0 bases at V and 2 bases at J, with 14 bases in the middle. Germline V CDR1 and CDR2: KGHSH, LQKENI. The CDR3 contains 16 residues. In nucleotides, the CDR3 is TGTGCCAGCTCACCACCGATGGGCAGGGCCCCCTACGAGCAGTACTTC. Its protein product is CASSPPMGRAPYEQYF.

The chain recombines TRBV7-9 with TRBJ1-1, with TRBD1 as a possible D gene (5 bases). Per the germline V gene, CDR1 is SEHNR and CDR2 is FQNEAQ (reference sequence). The CDR3 covers 14 residues. V was clipped by 2 bases and J by 2 bases, with 9 bases between them. The DNA for the CDR3 is TGTGCCAGCAGCTTATTATGGACAAACACTGAAGCTTTCTTT. The encoded protein is CASSLLWTNTEAFF.

This chain connects TRBV23-1 to TRBJ1-5; D is unresolved. TRBV23-1 is placed among ORFs of uncertain function. Trimming shortened V by 8 bases and J by 0 bases, and 17 bases separated the two germline ends. The CDR3 runs to 16 residues. The CDR3 loop reads CASPPGRTYSNQPQHF. The CDR3 DNA reads as TGCGCCAGCCCCCCGGGCAGGACGTATAGCAATCAGCCCCAGCATTTT.

J is TRBJ1-2 and V is TRBV9; the match to TRBD1 covers 7 bases. Germline V gene lookup returns CDR1 SGDLS and CDR2 YYNGEE. CDR3 length: 16 residues. V was pared by 4 bases and J by 0 bases, with 9 bases of the junction left unmatched. CDR3 in DNA: TGTGCCAGCAGCCCAGCCCTGGGACAGTCTAACTATGGCTACACCTTC. Translating it yields CASSPALGQSNYGYTF. The full variable domain, with the rest looked up from reference TRBV9 and TRBJ1-2, is DSGVTQTPKHLITATGQRVTLRCSPRSGDLSVYWYQQSLDQGLQFLIQYYNGEERAKGNILERFSAQQFPDLHSELNLSSLELGDSALYFCASSPALGQSNYGYTFGSGTRLTVV.

The V gene is TRBV18, the J gene TRBJ1-3; possible D gene TRBD1, 5 bases. The V end was cut by 4 bases, the J end by 2 bases, with 15 bases between. The germline gives CDR1 KGHSH, CDR2 LQKENI. There are 16 residues in the CDR3. CDR3 in DNA: TGTGCCAGCTCACAACTCGCCGCAGGGCCTGGAAACACCATATATTTT. It encodes CASSQLAAGPGNTIYF.

This clone was recorded at least ten times. A read error may produce the germline difference seen at one junction end. This CDR3 is CDGDTEAFF. CDR3 DNA sequence: TGCGACGGGGACACTGAAGCTTTCTTT. The chain couples TRBV19 to TRBJ1-1; D ambiguous. The V gene's germline CDR1 is LNHDA and CDR2 SQIVND (reference sequence). The CDR3 extends over 9 amino acids. Based on the CDR3 plus reference TRBV19 and TRBJ1-1, the full variable domain is DGGITQSPKYLFRKEGQNVTLSCEQNLNHDAMYWYRQDPGQGLRLIYYSQIVNDFQKGDIAEGYSVSREKKESFPLTVTSAQKNPTAFYLCDGDTEAFFGQGTRLTVV.